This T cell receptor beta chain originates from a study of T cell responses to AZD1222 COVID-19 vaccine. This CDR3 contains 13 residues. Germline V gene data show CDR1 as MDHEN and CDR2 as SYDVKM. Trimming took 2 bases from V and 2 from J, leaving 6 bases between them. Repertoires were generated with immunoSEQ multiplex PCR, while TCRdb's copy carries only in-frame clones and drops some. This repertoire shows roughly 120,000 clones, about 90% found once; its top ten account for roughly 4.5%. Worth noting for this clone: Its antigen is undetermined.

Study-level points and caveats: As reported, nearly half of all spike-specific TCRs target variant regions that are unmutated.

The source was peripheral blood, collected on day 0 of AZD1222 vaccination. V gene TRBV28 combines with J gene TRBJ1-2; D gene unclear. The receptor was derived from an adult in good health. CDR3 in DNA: TGTGCCAGCAGTTTAATGGGGAACTATGGCTACACCTTC. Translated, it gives CASSLMGNYGYTF.